This T cell receptor beta chain was retrieved from a study of blood T cell repertoires in COVID-19. Study-wide context: Collection of acute and convalescent COVID-19 samples took place in the United States, Italy and Spain. The analysed material was cDNA or gDNA that came from T cells, B-cell-depleted T cells, or PBMCs.

Enrolled through a virtual design, the participants were between roughly 18 and 95 years of age and came from approximately 25 US areas. Cohort allocation depended upon clinical history that participants reported. The method was immunoSEQ multiplex PCR; TCRdb's version includes in-frame clones alone and lacks a portion of them. The top ten hold about 0.78% of the sample, which has approximately 340,000 clones, approximately 90% seen once. CDR1 is KGHDR and CDR2 is SFDVKD in the germline V gene. The CDR3 has 13 amino acids. V was cut by 9 bases and J by 1 base, with 11 bases left in between. The TCR comes from a woman aged 40 to 50 who had been exposed to COVID-19. The chain links TRBV24-1 to TRBJ1-1; D is perhaps TRBD1 (5 bases). Material for sequencing was PBMCs or T cells enriched from blood (not recorded which). CDR3: CATQGARNTEAFF. The DNA for the CDR3 is TGTGCCACCCAAGGGGCCCGGAACACTGAAGCTTTCTTT.